Presented here are 28 T cell receptor beta chains from one specimen sequenced in a study of identical twins. TCRdb called the 5' RACE reads again in MiXCR, with one record for every CDR3 protein. There are roughly 540,000 distinct CDR3 sequences in the sample; under 25% occur only once, and 0.91% lies in the top ten. The sample also formed part of further work on T cells expressing NK-cell markers.

The sequenced sample consisted of CD4+ T cells sorted from blood. The receptor source for this set is a woman aged 18-29 years in good health.

In its sample, this clonotype was seen a few times. The J gene is TRBJ2-3, the V gene TRBV20-1; D may be TRBD2 (7 bases). Trimming left V 2 bases short and J 4 bases short, with 16 bases between. Germline values: CDR1 DFQATT, CDR2 SNEGSKA (reference sequence). This CDR3 is built from 15 residues. CDR3 in DNA: TGCAGTGCTAGAAGCTCGGGGGGCCCCCCAGATACGCAGTATTTT. Its protein product is CSARSSGGPPDTQYF.

This clonotype came up a few times. The chain links TRBV4-3 to TRBJ1-2, with 8 bases fitting TRBD1. This CDR3 has 13 amino acids. V shed 1 base and J 5 bases; nucleotides not matched to a gene: 0. Germline values: CDR1 LGHNA, CDR2 YSLEER. CDR3 residues: CASSQGTGYGYTF. CDR3 DNA: TGCGCCAGCAGCCAAGGGACAGGGTATGGCTACACCTTC.

This clonotype was observed a few times. V and J are TRBV6-5 and TRBJ2-3; 11 nucleotides align to TRBD2. The CDR3 spans 16 residues. Germline CDR1 and CDR2: MNHEY and SVGAGI. Trimming at V came to 2 bases and at J to 6 bases, leaving 7 bases not matched to a gene. Written as DNA, the CDR3 is TGTGCCAGCAGTTACACTAGCGGGAGAGGCGGGGATACGCAGTATTTT. Translating gives CASSYTSGRGGDTQYF.

This clonotype was detected only a few times. The chain links TRBV30 to TRBJ2-1; no clear D. The germline V gene has CDR1 GTSNPN and CDR2 SVGIG (reference sequence). V lost 0 bases, J lost 4 bases, and 7 bases lay in between. There are 13 residues in the CDR3. The CDR3 region is CAWSVDLYNEQFF. As DNA, the CDR3 is TGTGCCTGGAGTGTTGACCTTTACAATGAGCAGTTCTTC.

This clonotype has just a few counts. The CDR3 bases are TGCAGTGCCCGAAGCGCCGGATATAGCAATCAGCCCCAGCATTTT. This gives the protein CSARSAGYSNQPQHF. The chain is built from TRBV20-1 and TRBJ1-5; no clear D. The germline V and J ends were trimmed by 6 bases and 0 bases, with 15 bases remaining between them. This CDR3 is built from 15 residues. Germline V gene sequence: CDR1 DFQATT, CDR2 SNEGSKA (reference sequence).

The sample holds a few counts of this clonotype. The chain employs TRBV12-3 or TRBV12-4 and TRBJ2-1, with D possibly TRBD2 on 5 matching bases. Trimming took off 2 bases at V and 6 bases at J, with 14 bases between the two ends. CDR3 length: 15 amino acids. Here the CDR3 DNA reads TGTGCCAGCAGTTTAAGGTCGGGGAAGTCCAATGAGCAGTTCTTC. Its translation is CASSLRSGKSNEQFF.

This chain links TRBV11-3 with TRBJ2-2; no reliable D call. V was cut by 5 bases and J by 4 bases, with 14 bases left in between. The CDR3 has 15 amino acids. CDR1 and CDR2 (germline): SGHNT, YENEEA. As DNA, the CDR3 is TGTGCCAGCAGCCTTCACTGGACGCGCACCGGGGAGCTGTTTTTT. Protein sequence: CASSLHWTRTGELFF.

V gene TRBV7-8 combines with J gene TRBJ2-2; 7 positions match TRBD1. V was pared by 5 bases and J by 0 bases, with 12 bases of the junction left unmatched. The CDR3 contains 18 residues. From germline, CDR1 is SGHVS and CDR2 FQNEAQ. The CDR3 sequence: CASSKRDSGSANTGELFF. CDR3 in DNA: TGTGCCAGCAGCAAACGGGACAGCGGATCCGCGAACACCGGGGAGCTGTTTTTT. The variable domain in full, completed from reference TRBV7-8 and TRBJ2-2, reads GAGVSQSPRYKVAKRGQDVALRCDPISGHVSLFWYQQALGQGPEFLTYFQNEAQLDKSGLPSDRFFAERPEGSVSTLKIQRTQQEDSAVYLCASSKRDSGSANTGELFFGEGSRLTVL.

This rearrangement joins TRBV29-1 to TRBJ2-1; D uncertain. CDR1 is SQVTM, CDR2 ANQGSEA, per germline. This CDR3 has 12 residues. V was trimmed by 8 bases and J by 5 bases, leaving 13 bases between them. CDR3 in DNA: TGCAGCACGACAAGGACCAACAATGAGCAGTTCTTC. This translates into CSTTRTNNEQFF.

In its sample, this clonotype was seen a few times. The chain recombines TRBV29-1 with TRBJ1-1; TRBD1 matches 7 bases. The CDR3 has 14 amino acids. Trimming at V came to 7 bases and at J to 4 bases, leaving 12 bases not matched to a gene. Per germline, CDR1 SQVTM and CDR2 ANQGSEA. DNA of the CDR3: TGCAGCGCCGGGAGGGGGCAAGCAGGCACTGAAGCTTTCTTT. This encodes CSAGRGQAGTEAFF.

The chain carries TRBV20-1 and TRBJ2-1, with D unclear. Trimming removed 8 bases from V and 4 bases from J, with 9 bases in between. The CDR3 spans 11 residues. Germline V gene lookup returns CDR1 DFQATT and CDR2 SNEGSKA (reference sequence). Written as DNA, the CDR3 is TGCAGTTTCCTGGGGTACAATGAGCAGTTCTTC. Translation: CSFLGYNEQFF.

The chain recombines TRBV19 with TRBJ1-2, with a tentative D call TRBD1 (5 bases). CDR1 and CDR2 (germline): LNHDA, SQIVND (reference sequence). This CDR3 comprises 13 residues. Trimming stripped 3 bases from V and 8 bases from J, with 13 bases between. The CDR3 region is CASSIGQGFGYTF. CDR3 nucleotides: TGTGCCAGTAGTATCGGACAAGGGTTCGGCTACACCTTC.

This chain joins TRBV20-1 and TRBJ2-1; 7 bases align to TRBD2. Per germline, CDR1 DFQATT and CDR2 SNEGSKA (reference sequence). The CDR3 is made up of 14 amino acids. Germline trimming cut 1 base from V and 6 bases from J; bases unmatched to any gene: 6. The CDR3 loop reads CSARGAGVFNEQFF. In DNA, the CDR3 is TGCAGTGCTAGAGGGGCGGGAGTGTTCAATGAGCAGTTCTTC.

This clonotype was seen a few times. The chain couples TRBV7-2 to TRBJ2-3; 10 positions agree with TRBD2. V gave up 4 bases and J gave up 9 bases; unmatched junction bases: 4. There are 13 residues in the CDR3. Germline CDR1 reads SGHTA; CDR2 reads FQGNSA. DNA for the CDR3: TGTGCCAGCAGCTCCGTACTAGCGGGGACGCAGTATTTT. It yields the protein CASSSVLAGTQYF.

This clonotype was seen at least ten times. The rearrangement joins TRBV6-2 or TRBV6-3 to TRBJ2-2, with D tentatively TRBD1 (6 bases). This CDR3 comprises 15 residues. Trimming took 2 bases from V and 0 from J, leaving 7 bases between them. Germline V CDR1 and CDR2: MNHEY, SVGEGT. In nucleotides, the CDR3 is TGTGCCAGCAGTTACAGGGGGACGAACACCGGGGAGCTGTTTTTT. It translates to CASSYRGTNTGELFF.

J is TRBJ1-2 and V is TRBV13; no reliable D call. V was cut by 3 bases and J by 5 bases, with 7 bases left in between. Per germline, CDR1 PRHDT and CDR2 FYEKMQ (reference sequence). The CDR3 loop spans 12 amino acids. CDR3 DNA sequence: TGTGCCAGCAGCTTTTATCGGTATGGCTACACCTTC. Translation: CASSFYRYGYTF.

The chain carries TRBV6-1 and TRBJ1-5; 11 bases agree with TRBD1. CDR3 length equals 21 residues. In germline, CDR1 is MNHNS, CDR2 SASEGT. J was trimmed by 4 bases and V by 6 bases; bases with no gene match: 23. CDR3 coding DNA: TGTGCCAGCAGCAAAGCAACCCATCCGGGACAGGGGGACTTTTGGAATCAGCCCCAGCATTTT. Translation: CASSKATHPGQGDFWNQPQHF.

The chain couples TRBV6-2 or TRBV6-3 to TRBJ1-1, with D possibly matching TRBD1 (6 bases). CDR1 is MNHEY, CDR2 SVGEGT, per germline. The CDR3 extends over 13 amino acids. With 9 bases removed from V and 1 base from J, the gap between germline ends came to 12 bases. The CDR3 DNA sequence: TGTGCCAGTGTGGGACATCAGAACACTGAAGCTTTCTTT. Its translation is CASVGHQNTEAFF.

This chain connects TRBV24-1 to TRBJ2-1; 7 bases map to TRBD2. The CDR3 contains 13 residues. Per the germline V gene, CDR1 is KGHDR and CDR2 is SFDVKD. V trimming: 6 bases; J trimming: 8 bases; junction bases outside the gene matches: 6. Here the CDR3 reads CATSPAGLDEQFF. CDR3 nucleotides: TGTGCCACCAGTCCAGCGGGGCTTGATGAGCAGTTCTTC.

This clonotype was seen a handful of times. The chain recombines TRBV11-1 with TRBJ2-1; TRBD2 aligns across 11 bases. CDR1 and CDR2 from the germline V gene are SGHAT and FQDESV (reference sequence). CDR3 size: 18 residues. The V gene end was trimmed by 5 bases and the J gene end by 4 bases; junction bases not matched to a gene: 13. CDR3 in DNA: TGTGCCAGCAGCCATCCGGCTAGCGGGAGGCAATGGTACAATGAGCAGTTCTTC. Its translation: CASSHPASGRQWYNEQFF.

This clonotype occurred a few times. The CDR3 protein is CSASGGRAHETQYF. Written as DNA, the CDR3 is TGCAGTGCTAGCGGCGGCAGGGCCCATGAGACCCAGTACTTC. The chain links TRBV20-1 to TRBJ2-5, with D maybe TRBD1 (5 bases). Germline assignment: CDR1 DFQATT and CDR2 SNEGSKA (reference sequence). The CDR3 contains 14 residues. Trimming removed 3 bases at V and 5 bases at J, with 16 bases between.

This clonotype was picked up a small number of times. V is TRBV15 and J is TRBJ2-1; possible D gene TRBD2, 5 bases. Germline assignment: CDR1 LNHNV and CDR2 YYDKDF (reference sequence). V lost 0 bases to trimming and J lost 8 bases, with 8 bases between them. This CDR3 region has 13 residues. CDR3 loop: CATSRDPGYEQFF. The CDR3 nucleotides read TGTGCCACCAGCAGAGATCCGGGGTATGAGCAGTTCTTC.

This chain uses TRBV7-9 with TRBJ2-1; D may be TRBD1 (6 bases). The V gene's germline CDR1 is SEHNR and CDR2 FQNEAQ (reference sequence). CDR3 size: 16 residues. Deletions cut 4 bases from V and 7 bases from J, with 20 bases between. The CDR3 DNA reads TGTGCCAGCAGCTCCCTTACCGGGACACAGCGGAATGAGCAGTTCTTC. Protein product: CASSSLTGTQRNEQFF.

In its sample, this clonotype was seen a few times. This chain links TRBV25-1 with TRBJ2-3; no firm D call. The germline V gene encodes CDR1 MGHDK and CDR2 SYGVNS. CDR3 length: 15 residues. With 1 base removed from V and 5 bases from J, the gap between germline ends came to 13 bases. The CDR3 spells CASSESGSVGDTQYF. CDR3 bases: TGTGCCAGCAGTGAATCCGGATCGGTGGGAGATACGCAGTATTTT.

Written as DNA, the CDR3 is TGTGCCAGCAGTTACCAACAAGGGACATCTAGCACAGATACGCAGTATTTT. It yields the protein CASSYQQGTSSTDTQYF. J is TRBJ2-3 and V is TRBV6-5; a weak D match, TRBD1 (6 bases). The CDR3 covers 17 residues. Trimming left V 2 bases short and J 0 bases short, with 15 bases between. Germline V gene sequence: CDR1 MNHEY, CDR2 SVGAGI.

In nucleotides, the CDR3 is TGTGCCAGCAGCTTCCTCAAGAACTACAATGAGCAGTTCTTC. Translated, it gives CASSFLKNYNEQFF. V gene TRBV7-2 combines with J gene TRBJ2-1, with unresolved D. Germline V lookup: CDR1 SGHTA, CDR2 FQGNSA. CDR3 length: 14 amino acids. The V gene lost 3 bases and the J gene lost 3 bases, with 9 bases spanning the gap.

This rearrangement joins TRBV7-2 to TRBJ2-2, with a tentative D call TRBD2 (7 bases). V lost 5 bases and J 5 bases, leaving 18 bases between the germline ends. Germline assignment: CDR1 SGHTA and CDR2 FQGNSA. The CDR3 consists of 16 residues. Here the CDR3 reads CASSQRIQGGTGELFF. The CDR3 DNA sequence: TGTGCCAGCAGCCAGAGAATACAGGGAGGGACCGGGGAGCTGTTTTTT.

The V gene is TRBV10-3, the J gene TRBJ2-7; 9 bases align to TRBD1. V gave up 6 bases and J gave up 0 bases; unmatched junction bases: 6. This CDR3 comprises 15 residues. Germline CDR1 is ENHRY and CDR2 is SYGVKD. The DNA for the CDR3 is TGTGCCATCAGCTGGGGACAGGGAACCTCCTACGAGCAGTACTTC. Residues: CAISWGQGTSYEQYF.